Listed here is a single T cell receptor beta chain. Profiling relied on immunoSEQ multiplex PCR, and the TCRdb table lists in-frame clones only, not all of them. The top ten clones hold 25% to 30% of a sample with tens of thousands of clones, more than 75% of them seen once. This record belongs to a study of blood T cell repertoires in COVID-19. CDR3 length: 16 amino acids. The germline V and J ends were trimmed by 4 bases and 3 bases, with 15 bases remaining between them. The germline V gene has CDR1 KGHDR and CDR2 SFDVKD. The chain uses TRBV24-1 and TRBJ2-1; a possible D gene is TRBD2 (5 bases). The sequence derives from a woman older than 75 with active or convalescent COVID-19. The sequenced sample was peripheral blood. The CDR3 is CATSDQRVGIYNEQFF. The CDR3 DNA reads TGTGCCACCAGTGACCAGAGGGTGGGGATCTACAATGAGCAGTTCTTC.